This T cell receptor (beta chain) was sequenced for a study of post-analysis software for immune sequencing data. CDR1 is SNHLY and CDR2 is FYNNEI in the germline V gene. V dropped 4 bases and J dropped 5 bases, with 11 bases sitting between them. There are 13 residues in the CDR3. Study results and limitations: Among roughly five TRBV segments more frequent in patients than controls were TRBV5-6, TRBV5-1 and TRBV20-1.

cDNA libraries of TCR beta carried unique molecular identifiers. A single record per CDR3 protein comes from TCRdb applying MiXCR to the PCR reads. The data show around 700,000 distinct CDR3 sequences, approximately 59% seen once. Concerning this clonotype itself: No antigen is known for it.

The specimen was blood. The clonotype originates from a girl aged 2-15 years with multiple sclerosis. The chain recombines TRBV2 with TRBJ2-5; D is uncertain. CDR3 sequence (DNA): TGTGCCAGCAGTGGGCAGGTAGCCGAGACCCAGTACTTC. Amino acids: CASSGQVAETQYF.